Listed below are T cell receptor beta chains from one sample, sequenced in a study of blood T cell repertoires in COVID-19. Using immunoSEQ multiplex PCR, the repertoire was profiled, and TCRdb retains in-frame clones only, with some absent. The sample shows 150,000 to 200,000 clones, more than 75% of them seen only once. Sequencing input: peripheral blood. These receptors were taken from a young man with active or convalescent COVID-19. Each CDR3 is given with its conserved first and last residue. The D gene is left open where the match is weak. Clone size is shown for a subset of rows, as once, few, many or a class of expanded clone.

TRBV27	TRBJ2-5	NA	NA	CASSSGVRAQETQYF	TGTGCCAGCAGTTCGGGTGTCCGAGCTCAAGAGACCCAGTACTTC
TRBV7-2	TRBJ2-3	TRBD2	NA	CASSLRSGVGTDTQYF	TGTGCCAGCAGCTTACGAAGCGGGGTGGGCACAGATACGCAGTATTTT
TRBV7-3	TRBJ2-2	TRBD1	NA	CASSLGTANTGELFF	TGTGCCAGCAGCTTGGGGACAGCGAACACCGGGGAGCTGTTTTTT
TRBV5-1	TRBJ1-3	NA	NA	CASSLDSLQTGNTIYF	TGCGCCAGCAGCTTGGACAGCCTTCAGACGGGAAACACCATATATTTT
TRBV18	TRBJ2-2	TRBD1	NA	CASSPVTGGSGELFF	TGTGCCAGCTCACCCGTGACAGGGGGCTCCGGGGAGCTGTTTTTT
TRBV19	TRBJ1-1	TRBD1	NA	CARRGQTDSEAFF	TGTGCCAGAAGGGGACAGACCGACTCTGAAGCTTTCTTT
TRBV11-3	TRBJ1-6	NA	NA	CASSQQGVGGSPLHF	TGTGCCAGCTCCCAACAAGGGGTGGGAGGGTCACCCCTCCACTTT
TRBV6-1	TRBJ1-6	NA	NA	CASSETRETYNSPLHF	TGTGCCAGCAGTGAAACCAGGGAAACTTATAATTCACCCCTCCACTTT
TRBV27	TRBJ2-1	TRBD1	NA	CASWDRGIIDEQFF	TGTGCCAGCTGGGACAGGGGGATAATCGATGAGCAGTTCTTC
TRBV6-1	TRBJ1-3	TRBD1	once	CASSDTRQGLFPGNTIYF	TGTGCCAGCAGTGATACTCGACAGGGACTGTTTCCTGGAAACACCATATATTTT
TRBV20-1	TRBJ1-2	NA	NA	CSVEVNYGYTF	TGCAGTGTGGAGGTAAACTATGGCTACACCTTC
TRBV14	TRBJ1-1	TRBD1	NA	CASSQRGTGVQTEAFF	TGTGCCAGCAGCCAAAGGGGCACAGGGGTACAGACTGAAGCTTTCTTT
TRBV29-1	TRBJ1-4	TRBD1	NA	CSVQGGDEKLFF	TGCAGCGTACAGGGGGGAGATGAAAAACTGTTTTTT
TRBV6-5	TRBJ2-1	NA	few	CASSPRQLINNEQFF	TGTGCCAGCAGCCCCCGACAGTTGATAAACAATGAGCAGTTCTTC
TRBV5-1	TRBJ2-3	NA	NA	CASSLVGPGDTQYF	TGCGCCAGCAGCTTGGTCGGTCCAGGTGATACGCAGTATTTT
TRBV6-5	TRBJ1-2	NA	NA	CASSSQRGGYYGYTF	TGTGCCAGCAGTTCCCAAAGGGGGGGTTACTATGGCTACACCTTC
TRBV6-6	TRBJ2-2	TRBD2	NA	CASSYPPRGSAGELFF	TGTGCCAGCAGTTACCCCCCGCGGGGGTCCGCCGGGGAGCTGTTTTTT
TRBV27	TRBJ1-6	NA	few	CASSWQVNSPLHF	TGTGCCAGCAGTTGGCAGGTGAATTCACCCCTCCACTTT
TRBV18	TRBJ2-1	TRBD2	NA	CASSPTSGDYNEQFF	TGTGCCAGCTCACCCACTAGCGGGGATTACAATGAGCAGTTCTTC
TRBV5-1	TRBJ2-5	NA	NA	CASIKQVGETQYF	TGCGCCAGCATCAAACAGGTTGGGGAGACCCAGTACTTC
TRBV15	TRBJ1-6	TRBD1	few	CATSRGQGNSPLHF	TGTGCCACCAGCAGGGGACAGGGAAATTCACCCCTCCACTTT
TRBV4-3	TRBJ1-4	NA	NA	CASSPATSDLSSVNEKLFF	TGCGCCAGCAGCCCAGCGACTTCAGACTTGTCCTCTGTTAATGAAAAACTGTTTTTT
TRBV7-2	TRBJ2-1	NA	NA	CASSLDSGGRVNEQFF	TGTGCCAGCAGCTTAGATTCGGGGGGCCGGGTCAATGAGCAGTTCTTC
TRBV7-2	TRBJ2-3	TRBD2	NA	CASSPQRGRAVADTQYF	TGTGCCAGCAGCCCCCAACGGGGGAGGGCTGTAGCGGATACGCAGTATTTT
TRBV6-9	TRBJ1-1	NA	NA	CASSWPPRVEVNTEAFF	TGTGCCAGCAGTTGGCCGCCACGGGTGGAAGTGAACACTGAAGCTTTCTTT
TRBV5-4	TRBJ2-3	NA	NA	CASSLVATAHSTDTQYF	TGTGCCAGCAGCTTGGTTGCTACAGCACATAGCACAGATACGCAGTATTTT
TRBV15	TRBJ1-3	NA	NA	CATSRGSFSGNTIYF	TGTGCCACCAGCAGAGGGAGTTTCTCTGGAAACACCATATATTTT
TRBV28	TRBJ2-2	NA	NA	CASSLLVGGELFF	TGTGCCAGCAGTCTCCTCGTCGGCGGGGAGCTGTTTTTT
TRBV29-1	TRBJ2-7	TRBD2	NA	CSVEDSGRANYEQYF	TGCAGCGTTGAAGATAGCGGGAGGGCCAATTACGAGCAGTACTTC
TRBV7-2	TRBJ2-7	NA	NA	CASSLARSYEQYF	TGTGCCAGCAGCTTAGCGCGTAGTTACGAGCAGTACTTC
TRBV6-5	TRBJ1-1	TRBD1	NA	CASSYNTGGVPEAFF	TGTGCCAGCAGTTACAATACAGGGGGCGTACCTGAAGCTTTCTTT
TRBV5-4	TRBJ1-1	NA	NA	CASSSGSNTEAFF	TGTGCCAGCAGCTCCGGGTCGAACACTGAAGCTTTCTTT
TRBV19	TRBJ1-5	TRBD1	NA	CASSIRGQGHQPQHF	TGTGCCAGTAGTATCCGGGGACAGGGGCATCAGCCCCAGCATTTT
TRBV28	TRBJ1-1	NA	few	CASSFSQIEAFF	TGTGCCAGCAGTTTCTCCCAGATTGAAGCTTTCTTT
TRBV7-9	TRBJ2-7	NA	NA	CASSLEGRGHPYEQYF	TGTGCCAGCAGCTTAGAGGGTCGAGGGCACCCCTACGAGCAGTACTTC
TRBV6-1	TRBJ1-6	NA	NA	CASIGGVSGSPLHF	TGTGCCAGCATAGGTGGCGTGAGCGGGTCACCCCTCCACTTT
TRBV10-2	TRBJ1-1	TRBD1	once	CASRPDRVANTEAFF	TGCGCCAGCAGGCCGGACAGGGTCGCGAACACTGAAGCTTTCTTT